Given below is one TCR beta chain in context. Antigen specificity is unknown. Amplification used 60 Vbeta primers and 13 Jbeta primers. Clones were sequenced by immunoSEQ multiplex PCR, and TCRdb holds only the in-frame ones, with some missing. This table holds about 110,000 clones, 74% found once. The sample originates from a study of cytomegalovirus exposure and HLA in healthy donors. Every donor was a healthy person donating bone marrow. Study results and caveats: A later analysis associated some 16,000 TCR beta sequences with HLA alleles at a 0.05 false discovery rate. CMV serostatus alone was available as immune exposure information. Some TCR beta chains (roughly 150 of them) were listed as cytomegalovirus-associated.

The sequencing input was PBMCs. This clonotype originated in a woman in her thirties or forties in good health and CMV-seropositive.

The CDR3 sequence is CASSPTRDTTGELFF. In nucleotides, the CDR3 is TGTGCCAGCAGCCCGACGAGAGACACCACCGGGGAGCTGTTTTTT. The rearrangement links TRBV11-2 to TRBJ2-2; D call uncertain. The CDR3 covers 15 residues. Trimming cost V 5 bases and J 4 bases, with 14 bases left between them. From germline, CDR1 is SGHAT and CDR2 FQNNGV.